This T cell receptor beta chain derives from a study of blood T cells in healthy people across ages (dated by TCRdb to between 2014 and 2017). Background on the whole study: Template switching captured roughly one uniquely barcoded TCR beta cDNA molecule per two T cells in model experiments. Two additional independent replicas of 1 million unique cDNA reads from the same blood draw were analyzed for two donors (one aged 18 to 30 and one aged 80 or older). Donors of different ages were randomly distributed across sequencing lanes to avoid experimental bias. Donors were grouped into four age groups: young (average approximately 16 years), middle-aged (roughly 37), aged (about 60) and long-lived (around 82). Age-related changes in TCR beta repertoire diversity were measured in the study by deep sequencing normalized with unique cDNA molecular identifiers. Results the study describes overall, beyond this receptor: As age increased, observed TCR beta diversity per million T cells dropped in a roughly linear way, and a significant reduction was already evident by age 40. Total diversity estimates from one million sequenced T cells were considered lower bounds and underestimates. Compared with the aged group, the long-lived group had more naive CD4+ T cells, fewer expanded clones and increased TCR diversity, suggesting age selection. There was a strong correlation between observed TCR beta diversity and the percentage of naive T cells measured by flow cytometry. Since profiling was done on bulk unsorted PBMCs, naive and antigen-experienced compartments could not be conclusively compared. The CMV infection status of donors was not known, potentially confounding age-related changes in expanded clonotypes.

The 40 or so donors, aged roughly 6 to 100 years, were systemically healthy Caucasian individuals from Russia. Each donor gave 9 to 10 milliliters of peripheral blood, collected into EDTA-treated Vacutainer tubes. PBMCs were isolated by Ficoll-Paque density-gradient centrifugation, with at least 7 million obtained per sample. Total RNA, at least 6 micrograms per sample, was extracted from PBMCs with Trizol reagent. Naive CD45RAhigh/CD27high T cell percentages were measured by flow cytometry on a PBMC aliquot from every donor. The library was generated by 5' RACE. A second PCR of about 7 to 12 cycles was run with a J-beta primer mix and a sample-barcoded 5' primer. A unique molecular identifier was introduced onto each TCR beta cDNA molecule by a template-switch 5' adaptor carrying 12 random nucleotides. Each sample yielded at least 2.5 million CDR3-containing paired-end reads. First-strand cDNA was synthesized from all RNA with the Mint cDNA synthesis kit, primed by a TRBC-specific oligonucleotide. All cDNA was treated with uracil-DNA glycosylase and then went through a first 18-cycle PCR with the universal primers M1SS and BC2_uni_R. Processing in the source paper ran as follows. Each sample was normalized by randomly selecting 1 million high-quality reads, each carrying a distinct molecular identifier. Reads with shared molecular identifiers were discarded instead of being binned into consensus sequences. MiTCR, with a Q25 quality threshold and the strictest error-elimination algorithm, was used for CDR3 identification, clonotype clustering and error correction. Lower-bound total TCR beta diversity was estimated with a nonparametric unseen species model using Euler transformation. The public reads were reprocessed in TCRdb via fastp at Q25 and MiXCR, keeping in-frame beta chains. Rows matching on CDR3 protein sequence are summarized as one entry with the most common DNA and genes. The V and J calls come from TCRdb's annotation, not from the publication. This sample is represented by some 1.8 million distinct CDR3 sequences; roughly 43% of them were singletons. The top ten clonotypes cover roughly 24% of the sample.

V is shortened by 5 bases, J by 3 bases, and the region joining them spans 11 bases. The CDR3 spans 14 residues, from the cysteine through the phenylalanine. Solely the CDR3 DNA is kept, with 42 bases framed from the first base. Concerning this clonotype: What this receptor recognizes is not known. Within one base of it there is no much larger clone, and no base qualities were kept.

The V and J segments used are TRBV12-3 or TRBV12-4 and TRBJ1-5, with no D gene named confidently. Sequencing used blood. This TCR came from a human donor in good health. The nucleotides read TGTGCCAGCAGTCCTGGACGGTACAATCAGCCCCAGCATTTT. Translated, it gives CASSPGRYNQPQHF.